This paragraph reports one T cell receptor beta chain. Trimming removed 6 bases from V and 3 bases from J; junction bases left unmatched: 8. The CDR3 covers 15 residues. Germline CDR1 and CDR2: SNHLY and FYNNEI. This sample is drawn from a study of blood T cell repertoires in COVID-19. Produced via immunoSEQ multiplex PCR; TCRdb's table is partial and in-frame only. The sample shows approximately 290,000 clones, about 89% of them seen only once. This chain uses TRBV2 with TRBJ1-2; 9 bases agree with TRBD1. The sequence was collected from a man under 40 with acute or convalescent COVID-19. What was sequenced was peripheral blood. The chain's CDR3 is CASRQMRTGDYGYTF. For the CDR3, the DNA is TGTGCCAGCAGACAGATGAGGACAGGGGACTATGGCTACACCTTC. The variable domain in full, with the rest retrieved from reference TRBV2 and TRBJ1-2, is EPEVTQTPSHQVTQMGQEVILRCVPISNHLYFYWYRQILGQKVEFLVSFYNNEISEKSEIFDDQFSVERPDGSNFTLKIRSTKLEDSAMYFCASRQMRTGDYGYTFGSGTRLTVV.